This is a list of T cell receptor beta chains from one sample in a study of CD8 T cells in Susac syndrome. TCRdb processed the immunoSEQ multiplex PCR reads anew with MiXCR; each CDR3 protein has one entry. This sample has approximately 150,000 distinct CDR3 sequences, with 75% to 90% found just once. Sequencing was done on a sample of CD8+ T cells from PBMCs. Every receptor here comes from a human donor with multiple sclerosis. CDR3s include the opening cysteine and the closing phenylalanine or tryptophan. D genes are given only for firm matches. Clone size is stated in some rows and not others, as once, few, many or a class when expanded.

d_call clone_size j_call v_call cdr3_nt cdr3_aa
. . TRBJ2-1 TRBV20-1 TGCAGTGCTAGAGATGATGGCGGACTCTACAATGAGCAGTTCTTC CSARDDGGLYNEQFF
TRBD1 . TRBJ1-5 TRBV4-1 TGCGCCAGCAGCCAAGATAGTGACAGGGGGCGATACCAGCCCCAGCATTTT CASSQDSDRGRYQPQHF
. . TRBJ2-4 TRBV30 TGTGCCTGGGGGAAAGAGGAATCCAAAAACATTCAGTACTTC CAWGKEESKNIQYF
. . TRBJ2-6 TRBV19 TGTGCCAGTGAAGCGTATGGGGCCAACGTCCTGACTTTC CASEAYGANVLTF
. . TRBJ1-1 TRBV14 TGTGCCAGCAGCCAAGATCTTGGTTTAGCGGCCACTGAAGCTTTCTTT CASSQDLGLAATEAFF
. few TRBJ2-1 TRBV6-2/TRBV6-3 TGTGCCAGCAGTTACTCTCCGGGCCTCAATGAGCAGTTCTTC CASSYSPGLNEQFF
. . TRBJ2-2 TRBV30 TGTGCCTGGAGTTGGGAAACCACCGGGGAGCTGTTTTTT CAWSWETTGELFF
. . TRBJ2-2 TRBV12-3/TRBV12-4 TGTGCCAGCACCGTGGACAGAACTAGCTTAAACACCGGGGAGCTGTTTTTT CASTVDRTSLNTGELFF
. few TRBJ1-1 TRBV2 TGTGCCAGCAGTGATATCATGGGCCGTACTGAAGCTTTCTTT CASSDIMGRTEAFF
. . TRBJ1-1 TRBV5-6 TGTGCCAGCAGCTTTTCTCCCCTGGACAGTGAAGCTTTCTTT CASSFSPLDSEAFF
. few TRBJ1-2 TRBV4-1 TGCGCCAGCAGCCAAGAGGGGGGACCTGGAGTTTGGGGCTACACCTTC CASSQEGGPGVWGYTF
TRBD2 . TRBJ2-1 TRBV30 TGTGCCTGGAGTGTAACTAGCGGGAGGGCAAATGAGCAGTTCTTC CAWSVTSGRANEQFF
. . TRBJ2-2 TRBV19 TGTGCCAGTAGTGATGGGGAGAACACCGGGGAGCTGTTTTTT CASSDGENTGELFF
. . TRBJ1-1 TRBV10-3 TGTGCCATCAGTGAGGGCCGGAACACTGAAGCTTTCTTT CAISEGRNTEAFF
. . TRBJ2-2 TRBV24-1 TGTGCCACCATCGGGGCGGCCGGGGAGCTGTTTTTT CATIGAAGELFF
TRBD1 . TRBJ2-2 TRBV27 TGTGCCAGCAGTTGGGACAGAGGGGTTGATATCGGGGAGCTGTTTTTT CASSWDRGVDIGELFF
. . TRBJ2-7 TRBV7-9 TGTGCCAGCAGACCCAGTGGGGTCTACGAGCAGTACTTC CASRPSGVYEQYF
TRBD1 . TRBJ1-1 TRBV19 TGTGCCAGTACCCCGACAGGGGGAGGGGGCACTGAAGCTTTCTTT CASTPTGGGGTEAFF
. . TRBJ1-6 TRBV29-1 TGCAGCGTTACGGGGGGGTCACCCCTCCACTTT CSVTGGSPLHF
. . TRBJ2-1 TRBV7-2 TGTGCCAGCAGCTTCCCTATGGGCGGAGATTCCTACAATGAGCAGTTCTTC CASSFPMGGDSYNEQFF
. . TRBJ2-7 TRBV28 TGTGCCAGCAGCCGTAGACAGGCAGGTTCGGACGAGCAGTACTTC CASSRRQAGSDEQYF
. . TRBJ2-2 TRBV19 TGTGCCAGTATCGCCGGGATCGGGGGGCCCGGGGAGCTGTTTTTT CASIAGIGGPGELFF
TRBD2 few TRBJ2-1 TRBV19 TGTGCCAGTAGCCTAGCGGGAGGTGACAATGAGCAGTTCTTC CASSLAGGDNEQFF
. . TRBJ2-1 TRBV28 TGTGCCAGCAGTCCGTTGCATCGGGTGCTTCCTCATGAGCAGTTCTTC CASSPLHRVLPHEQFF
TRBD2 . TRBJ2-5 TRBV7-6 TGTGCCAGCAGCGGGACTAGCGGGGTAGAAGAGACCCAGTACTTC CASSGTSGVEETQYF
. . TRBJ2-7 TRBV24-1 TGTGCCACCAGTGAGGGGAGCGAGCAGTACTTC CATSEGSEQYF